The source of this TCR beta chain is a study of CD8+CD57+ T cells in acquired aplastic anemia. The wider study: On average, sorted CD4+ and CD8+ cells gave 2.5 to 4 ug of DNA. Points from the study as a whole: In common between the patients and the controls were some 29 CD8+ CDR3 sequences.

In this sample, this clonotype turned up many times. Its target is unknown. Those patients picked for sequencing had displayed CD8+CD57+ cell expansion on flow cytometry. In all patients, the disease was severe acquired aplastic anemia. The study sampled blood from patients who had received no therapy. V gave up 4 bases and J gave up 9 bases, with 13 bases separating them. Germline CDR1 and CDR2: SGHRS and YFSETQ. The CDR3 consists of 12 residues. Genomic DNA served as template for TCR beta VDJ and CDR3 profiling. Using its own MiXCR run on the reads, TCRdb lists one record per CDR3 protein. The sample yields under 200,000 distinct CDR3 sequences, around half seen once.

Input material: sorted CD4+, CD8+, or CD8+CD57+ T cells (not recorded which) from PBMCs. The genes are TRBV5-1 and TRBJ1-1, with a possible D match to TRBD1 (6 bases). The sequence derives from a human donor with aplastic anemia. Written as DNA, the CDR3 is TGCGCCAGCAGCCTTCGTGGGGGGCAAGCTTTCTTT. Amino acids: CASSLRGGQAFF.